The sequence of this TCR beta chain was determined in a study of control samples from healthy donors and cancer patients. With 6 bases removed from V and 2 bases from J, the gap between germline ends came to 12 bases. The CDR3 has 14 residues. The germline V gene encodes CDR1 SNHLY and CDR2 FYNNEI. The data were produced by immunoSEQ multiplex PCR, yet TCRdb's version contains in-frame clones alone and is incomplete. The data hold about 120,000 clones, with about 90% observed a single time. Sequenced sample: blood. This sequence originates from a woman in her 50s in good health. V usage is TRBV2 and J usage is TRBJ2-3; D is possibly TRBD1 (6 bases). The chain's CDR3 is CASRETGPTDTQYF. The CDR3 coding sequence is TGTGCCAGCAGGGAGACAGGCCCCACAGATACGCAGTATTTT. The whole variable domain, remainder taken from reference TRBV2 and TRBJ2-3, is EPEVTQTPSHQVTQMGQEVILRCVPISNHLYFYWYRQILGQKVEFLVSFYNNEISEKSEIFDDQFSVERPDGSNFTLKIRSTKLEDSAMYFCASRETGPTDTQYFGPGTRLTVL.